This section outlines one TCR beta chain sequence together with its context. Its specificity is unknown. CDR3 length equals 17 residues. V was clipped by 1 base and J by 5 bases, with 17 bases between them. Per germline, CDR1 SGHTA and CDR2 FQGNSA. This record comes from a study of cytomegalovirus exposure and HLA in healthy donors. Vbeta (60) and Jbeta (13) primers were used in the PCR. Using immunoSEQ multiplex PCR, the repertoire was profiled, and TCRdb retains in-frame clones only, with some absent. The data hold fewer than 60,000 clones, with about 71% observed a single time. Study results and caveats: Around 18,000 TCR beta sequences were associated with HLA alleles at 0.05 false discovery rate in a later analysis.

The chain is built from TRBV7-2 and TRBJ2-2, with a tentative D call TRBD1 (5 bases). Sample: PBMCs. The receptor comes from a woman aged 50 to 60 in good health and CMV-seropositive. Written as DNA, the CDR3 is TGTGCCAGCAGCTTAGGGCCTGGGGCAGGTTTGACCGGGGAGCTGTTTTTT. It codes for CASSLGPGAGLTGELFF.